This T cell receptor (beta chain) was identified during a study of blood T cell repertoires in COVID-19. Across the study: The cDNA or gDNA used as material had been derived from T cells, B-cell-depleted T cells, or PBMCs.

The CDR3 consists of 18 residues. From germline, CDR1 is SGDLS and CDR2 YYNGEE. The V segment lost 0 bases and the J segment 2 bases; nucleotides outside the gene matches: 10. Clones were sequenced by immunoSEQ multiplex PCR, and TCRdb holds only the in-frame ones, with some missing. Here the sample spans approximately 240,000 clones, about 88% being singletons. The sequencing sample was made of peripheral blood. This rearrangement joins TRBV9 to TRBJ2-3; 9 positions match TRBD2. The receptor was derived from a woman between 35 and 50 years old who had recovered from COVID-19. CDR3 protein: CASSVEGSGSMNTDTQYF. Here the CDR3 DNA reads TGTGCCAGCAGCGTAGAAGGTAGCGGGAGTATGAACACAGATACGCAGTATTTT.